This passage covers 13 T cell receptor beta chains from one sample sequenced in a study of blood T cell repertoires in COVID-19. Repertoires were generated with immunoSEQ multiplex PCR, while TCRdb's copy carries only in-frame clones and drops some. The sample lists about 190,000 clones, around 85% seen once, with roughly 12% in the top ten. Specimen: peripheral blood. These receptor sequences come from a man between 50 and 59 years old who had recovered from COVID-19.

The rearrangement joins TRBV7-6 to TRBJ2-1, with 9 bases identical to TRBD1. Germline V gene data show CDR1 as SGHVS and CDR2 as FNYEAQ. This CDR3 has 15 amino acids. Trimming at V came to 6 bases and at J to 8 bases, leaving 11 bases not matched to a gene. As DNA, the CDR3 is TGTGCCAGCAGAGCCGGGACAGGGATGATCGATGAGCAGTTCTTC. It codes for CASRAGTGMIDEQFF.

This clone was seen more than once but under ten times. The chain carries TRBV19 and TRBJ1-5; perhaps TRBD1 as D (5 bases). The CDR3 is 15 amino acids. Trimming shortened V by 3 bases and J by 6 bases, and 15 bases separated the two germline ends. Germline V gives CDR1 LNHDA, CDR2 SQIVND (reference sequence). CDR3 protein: CASSMQGASSQPQHF. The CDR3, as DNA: TGTGCCAGTAGTATGCAAGGGGCATCGAGTCAGCCCCAGCATTTT.

The DNA for the CDR3 is TGTGCCACCAGCATCCGGGAGTCTGGATCGACTAATGAAAAACTGTTTTTT. Encoded protein: CATSIRESGSTNEKLFF. J is TRBJ1-4 and V is TRBV15, with no clear D. This CDR3 has 17 residues. CDR1 and CDR2 from the germline V gene are LNHNV and YYDKDF (reference sequence). With 4 bases removed from V and 2 bases from J, the gap between germline ends came to 17 bases.

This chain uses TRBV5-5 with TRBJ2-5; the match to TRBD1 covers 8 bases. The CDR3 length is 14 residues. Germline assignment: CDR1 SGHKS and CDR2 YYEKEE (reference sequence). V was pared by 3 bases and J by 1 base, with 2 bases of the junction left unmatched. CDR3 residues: CASSSDRGQETQYF. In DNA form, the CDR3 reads TGTGCCAGCAGCTCCGACAGGGGCCAAGAGACCCAGTACTTC.

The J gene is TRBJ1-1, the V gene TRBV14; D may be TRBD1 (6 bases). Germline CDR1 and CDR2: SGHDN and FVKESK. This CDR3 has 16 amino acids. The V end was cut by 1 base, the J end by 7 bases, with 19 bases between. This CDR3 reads CASSQADRLLSLEAFF. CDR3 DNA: TGTGCCAGCAGCCAAGCCGACAGGCTCCTCAGCCTTGAAGCTTTCTTT.

The DNA of the CDR3 is TGTGCCAGCAGTCGGGGCCTGGGACAGGAAAATGAAAAACTGTTTTTT. Amino acids: CASSRGLGQENEKLFF. The chain carries TRBV6-2 or TRBV6-3 and TRBJ1-4; 8 positions match TRBD1. CDR3 length equals 16 residues. The J segment lost 5 bases and the V segment lost 5 bases, leaving 10 bases of the junction unmatched. Germline CDR1 is MNHEY and CDR2 is SVGEGT.

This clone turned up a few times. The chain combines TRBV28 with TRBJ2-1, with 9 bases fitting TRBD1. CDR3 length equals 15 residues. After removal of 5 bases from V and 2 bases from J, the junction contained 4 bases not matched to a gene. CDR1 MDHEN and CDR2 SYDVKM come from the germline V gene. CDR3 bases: TGTGCCAGCAGTCACCGGGACAGGGCCTACAATGAGCAGTTCTTC. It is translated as CASSHRDRAYNEQFF.

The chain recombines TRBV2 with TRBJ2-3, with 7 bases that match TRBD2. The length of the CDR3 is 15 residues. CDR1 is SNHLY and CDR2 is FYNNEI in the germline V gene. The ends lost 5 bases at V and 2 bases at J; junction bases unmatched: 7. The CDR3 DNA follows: TGTGCCAGCAGTCGTCCGCGGGAGACCACAGATACGCAGTATTTT. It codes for CASSRPRETTDTQYF.

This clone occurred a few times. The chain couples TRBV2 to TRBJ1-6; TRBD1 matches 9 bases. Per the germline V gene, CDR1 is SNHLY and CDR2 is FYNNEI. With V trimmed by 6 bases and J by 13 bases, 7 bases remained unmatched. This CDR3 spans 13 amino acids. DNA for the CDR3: TGTGCCAGCAGACAGGGGGCACAATCTCCCCTCCACTTT. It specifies CASRQGAQSPLHF.

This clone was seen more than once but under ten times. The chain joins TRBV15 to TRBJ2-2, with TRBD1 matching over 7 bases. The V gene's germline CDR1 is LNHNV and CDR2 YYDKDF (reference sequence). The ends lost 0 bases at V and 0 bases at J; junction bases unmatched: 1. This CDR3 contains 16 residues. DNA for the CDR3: TGTGCCACCAGCAGAGACAGGGGGACGAACACCGGGGAGCTGTTTTTT. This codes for CATSRDRGTNTGELFF.

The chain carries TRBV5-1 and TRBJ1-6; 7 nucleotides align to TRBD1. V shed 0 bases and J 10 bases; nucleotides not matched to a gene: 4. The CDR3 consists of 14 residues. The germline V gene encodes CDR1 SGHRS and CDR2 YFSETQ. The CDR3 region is CASSLDRGTSPLHF. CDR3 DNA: TGCGCCAGCAGCTTGGACAGGGGCACCTCACCCCTCCACTTT.

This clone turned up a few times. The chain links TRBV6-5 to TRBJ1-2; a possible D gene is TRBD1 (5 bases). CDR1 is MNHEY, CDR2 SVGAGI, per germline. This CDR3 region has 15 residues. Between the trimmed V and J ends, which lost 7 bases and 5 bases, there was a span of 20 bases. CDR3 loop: CASTLTGHSFYGYTF. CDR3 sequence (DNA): TGTGCCAGCACCCTCACAGGACATTCCTTTTATGGCTACACCTTC.

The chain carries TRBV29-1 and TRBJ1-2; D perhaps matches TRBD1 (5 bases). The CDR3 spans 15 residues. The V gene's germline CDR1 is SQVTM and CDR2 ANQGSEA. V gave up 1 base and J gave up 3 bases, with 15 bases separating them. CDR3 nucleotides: TGCAGCGTTGAAGGTACTGTCGACAGTTACTATGGCTACACCTTC. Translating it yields CSVEGTVDSYYGYTF.